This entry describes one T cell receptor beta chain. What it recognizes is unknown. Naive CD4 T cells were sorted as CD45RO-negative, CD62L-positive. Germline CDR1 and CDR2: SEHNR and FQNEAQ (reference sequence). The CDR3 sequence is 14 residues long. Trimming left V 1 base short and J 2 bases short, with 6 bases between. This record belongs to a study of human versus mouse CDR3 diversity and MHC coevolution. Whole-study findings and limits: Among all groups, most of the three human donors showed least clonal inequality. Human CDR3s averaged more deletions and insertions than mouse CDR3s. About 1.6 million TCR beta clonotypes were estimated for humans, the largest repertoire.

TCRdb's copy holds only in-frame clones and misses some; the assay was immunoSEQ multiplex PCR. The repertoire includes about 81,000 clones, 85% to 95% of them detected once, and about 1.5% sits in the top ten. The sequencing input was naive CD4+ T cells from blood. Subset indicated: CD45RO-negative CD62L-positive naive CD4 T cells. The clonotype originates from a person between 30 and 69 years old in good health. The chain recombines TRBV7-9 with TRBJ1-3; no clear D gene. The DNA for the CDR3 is TGTGCCAGCAGCTTAGGCCCGGCTGGAAACACCATATATTTT. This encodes CASSLGPAGNTIYF.